These T cell receptor beta chains were read from a single sample in a study of T cell responses to AZD1222 COVID-19 vaccine. The assay was immunoSEQ multiplex PCR, and TCRdb's table has in-frame clones only and misses some. Of around 100,000 clones listed, around 87% are singletons. The specimen comprised peripheral blood, sampled on day 0 of AZD1222 vaccination. The receptors shown here come from an adult in good health. Each CDR3 is given with its conserved first and last residue. Each record gives: V gene, J gene, CDR3 protein.

TRBV5-1,TRBJ1-1,CASSLLQIEAFF
TRBV4-2,TRBJ1-4,CASSQITNEKLFF
TRBV12-5,TRBJ2-7,CASGLPSSATGDEQYF
TRBV6-5,TRBJ1-2,CASSYFSPAEGGGYTF
TRBV3-1/TRBV3-2,TRBJ1-3,CASSQSGNTIYF
TRBV5-1,TRBJ2-6,CASSPVADSGANVLTF
TRBV11-3,TRBJ1-1,CASSPDQNTEAFF
TRBV12-3/TRBV12-4,TRBJ2-1,CASSSVVEQFF
TRBV7-9,TRBJ2-1,CASSLGRGGSRDEQFF
TRBV19,TRBJ2-7,CASSIIAGRGVDEQYF
TRBV29-1,TRBJ1-2,CSVEEGWGIYTF
TRBV6-2/TRBV6-3,TRBJ2-7,CASSLGTSAYEQYF
TRBV9,TRBJ2-1,CASSVASDNEQFF
TRBV6-5,TRBJ1-5,CASSRGQGANQPQHF
TRBV6-2/TRBV6-3,TRBJ1-2,CASSPTRDRGHPYGYTF
TRBV6-2/TRBV6-3,TRBJ1-2,CASSYSLGPDGYTF
TRBV19,TRBJ2-2,CASSKDTGELFF
TRBV5-1,TRBJ1-1,CASSLNRGGTEAFF
TRBV11-2,TRBJ2-1,CASSISNPGEQFF
TRBV7-9,TRBJ1-2,CASSPFGASVIYGYTF
TRBV7-8,TRBJ2-2,CASSLKDRGTGELFF
TRBV4-1,TRBJ1-3,CASSSREGDTIYF
TRBV6-5,TRBJ2-7,CASSSTGTETSEQYF
TRBV5-1,TRBJ1-2,CASSLGQVYGYTF
TRBV28,TRBJ1-1,CASGKDGWGENTEAFF
TRBV6-5,TRBJ1-6,CASQPRDWNSPLHF
TRBV18,TRBJ1-2,CASSVEVRYGYTF